These 22 T cell receptor beta chains were sequenced from one sample in a study of T-cell memory formation after mild COVID-19. TCRdb reprocessed the 5' RACE reads via MiXCR and lists one record per CDR3 protein. The table lists fewer than 75,000 distinct CDR3 sequences, approximately 12% of them singletons. Sequenced sample: PBMCs or a T cell subset sorted from them (not recorded which). Receptor source: a man between 18 and 29 years old who had mild COVID-19 (a few samples of this study predate the infection). Cell type and time point are not known.

The V call is TRBV7-3, the J call TRBJ2-3; TRBD1 matches at 10 bases. The CDR3 covers 17 residues. The germline CDR1 and CDR2 sequences are SGHTA and FQGTGA. Unmatched junction bases numbered 8, after V lost 2 bases and J lost 3 bases. The CDR3 is CASSLWPGQGTTDTQYF. DNA for the CDR3: TGTGCCAGCAGCTTATGGCCGGGACAGGGGACGACAGATACGCAGTATTTT.

This clonotype appeared many times. V usage is TRBV5-6 and J usage is TRBJ1-5; TRBD1 agrees at 8 bases. The CDR3 is 14 amino acids. Germline V CDR1 and CDR2: SGHDT, YYEEEE. J was trimmed by 5 bases and V by 1 base; bases with no gene match: 2. The chain's CDR3 is CASSLSGGDQPQHF. The CDR3 DNA reads TGTGCCAGCAGCTTGTCAGGGGGCGATCAGCCCCAGCATTTT.

The gene calls are TRBV7-3 and TRBJ2-3; D is undetermined. The ends were cut back, 4 bases at V and 2 bases at J, with 7 bases in the middle. CDR3 size: 13 residues. In germline, CDR1 is SGHTA, CDR2 FQGTGA. The CDR3 here is CASSWESTDTQYF. In DNA, the CDR3 is TGTGCCAGCAGCTGGGAATCCACAGATACGCAGTATTTT.

A note on this clonotype: A read error may explain this, as a much larger clone is one base away. This chain connects TRBV4-1 to TRBJ2-5, with 10 bases that match TRBD2. CDR1 is MGHRA, CDR2 YSYEKL, per germline. The CDR3 is made up of 16 amino acids. CDR3 sequence: CASSPRLAGAQENQYF. Written as DNA, the CDR3 is TGCGCCAGCAGCCCCCGGCTAGCGGGGGCCCAGGAGAACCAGTACTTC.

V usage is TRBV9 and J usage is TRBJ1-3; possible D gene TRBD1, 5 bases. This CDR3 is 15 amino acids long. Trimming stripped 0 bases from V and 0 bases from J, with 7 bases between. CDR1 and CDR2 (germline): SGDLS, YYNGEE. CDR3 sequence (DNA): TGTGCCAGCAGCGTAGCTGGGGCCTCTGGAAACACCATATATTTT. Translation: CASSVAGASGNTIYF.

This sequence joins TRBV5-4 and TRBJ2-1, with 10 bases identical to TRBD2. Germline V gene lookup returns CDR1 SGHNT and CDR2 YYREEE (reference sequence). Trimming took 4 bases from V and 8 from J; bases not matched to a gene: 12. There are 16 residues in the CDR3. The CDR3 bases are TGTGCCAGCAGCCTTCGTGGAAGCGGGGGGGCAGATGAGCAGTTCTTC. Its translation: CASSLRGSGGADEQFF.

The V gene is TRBV9, the J gene TRBJ2-3; D possibly uses TRBD1 or TRBD2 (6 bases each). This CDR3 has 15 amino acids. Trimming removed 2 bases from V and 2 bases from J, with 12 bases in between. The germline V gene has CDR1 SGDLS and CDR2 YYNGEE. CDR3 region: CASSVWGADTDTQYF. The CDR3 DNA reads TGTGCCAGCAGCGTGTGGGGGGCCGACACAGATACGCAGTATTTT.

The rearrangement joins TRBV9 to TRBJ2-5; D is tentatively TRBD1 or TRBD2 (5 bases each). V shed 0 bases and J shed 4 bases, with 13 bases lying between them. CDR1 is SGDLS and CDR2 is YYNGEE in the germline V gene. This CDR3 contains 15 residues. CDR3 in DNA: TGTGCCAGCAGCGTAGGGGGCGCGAGGGGAGAGACCCAGTACTTC. This encodes CASSVGGARGETQYF.

This clonotype was seen more than once but under ten times. The rearrangement links TRBV11-2 to TRBJ2-1; weak D call: TRBD1 (5 bases). V dropped 1 base and J dropped 2 bases, with 12 bases sitting between them. Per the germline V gene, CDR1 is SGHAT and CDR2 is FQNNGV. The CDR3 extends over 16 amino acids. This chain's CDR3 is CASSLGRQTAYNEQFF. The DNA of the CDR3 is TGTGCCAGCAGCTTAGGGCGACAGACTGCCTACAATGAGCAGTTCTTC. The entire variable domain, with the rest obtained from reference TRBV11-2 and TRBJ2-1, is as follows: EAGVAQSPRYKIIEKRQSVAFWCNPISGHATLYWYQQILGQGPKLLIQFQNNGVVDDSQLPKDRFSAERLKGVDSTLKIQPAKLEDSAVYLCASSLGRQTAYNEQFFGPGTRLTVL.

The chain is built from TRBV20-1 and TRBJ2-1; 8 bases map to TRBD2. Germline loops: CDR1 DFQATT, CDR2 SNEGSKA (reference sequence). The CDR3 totals 14 residues. After removal of 5 bases from V and 6 bases from J, the junction contained 9 bases not matched to a gene. The CDR3 region is CSAPRSSGINEQFF. The CDR3 DNA is TGCAGTGCTCCGCGGAGTAGCGGGATCAATGAGCAGTTCTTC.

The genes are TRBV7-2 and TRBJ1-2, with 10 nucleotides matching TRBD1. With 5 bases clipped from V and 5 bases from J, the junction kept 14 bases outside the gene matches. CDR1 is SGHTA and CDR2 is FQGNSA in the germline V gene. The CDR3 is 17 residues long. The CDR3 sequence: CASSAPPGTGDRYGYTF. The CDR3 DNA sequence: TGTGCCAGCAGCGCCCCCCCGGGGACAGGGGACCGTTATGGCTACACCTTC. Together with reference TRBV7-2 and TRBJ1-2, the CDR3 gives the full variable domain: GAGVSQSPSNKVTEKGKDVELRCDPISGHTALYWYRQSLGQGLEFLIYFQGNSAPDKSGLPSDRFSAERTGGSVSTLTIQRTQQEDSAVYLCASSAPPGTGDRYGYTFGSGTRLTVV.

The chain has TRBV5-1 and TRBJ1-3; 8 positions match TRBD1. V was pared by 7 bases and J by 0 bases, with 12 bases of the junction left unmatched. Germline CDR1 reads SGHRS; CDR2 reads YFSETQ. CDR3 size: 17 residues. Here the CDR3 reads CASARDRLSDSGNTIYF. CDR3 bases: TGCGCCAGCGCCCGGGACAGGTTATCGGACTCTGGAAACACCATATATTTT.

This clonotype has only a few counts. The chain is built from TRBV5-1 and TRBJ2-3, with D possibly TRBD1 on 6 matching bases. CDR3 size: 14 residues. The V end lost 4 bases, the J end lost 6 bases, and 15 bases lay between the germline ends. From germline, CDR1 is SGHRS and CDR2 YFSETQ. For the CDR3, the DNA is TGCGCCAGCAGCGGGGCAGACAGGAGGGATACGCAGTATTTT. Translation: CASSGADRRDTQYF.

The V and J genes are TRBV6-5 and TRBJ1-2, with D possibly being TRBD1 (6 bases). Germline loops: CDR1 MNHEY, CDR2 SVGAGI. Trimming took 5 bases from V and 8 from J, leaving 12 bases between them. This CDR3 is built from 12 residues. CDR3 amino acids: CASSTDSGGYTF. CDR3 sequence (DNA): TGTGCCAGCAGTACGGACAGCGGAGGCTACACCTTC.

The chain has TRBV6-6 and TRBJ2-2; D perhaps matches TRBD1 (5 bases). The V and J ends lost 6 bases and 6 bases respectively, with 14 bases between them. Germline V gene sequence: CDR1 MNHNY, CDR2 SVGAGI (reference sequence). This CDR3 region has 14 residues. CDR3 residues: CASSPMVRAGELFF. CDR3 in DNA: TGTGCCAGCAGCCCCATGGTCAGGGCCGGGGAGCTGTTTTTT.

The chain uses TRBV5-1 and TRBJ1-6; 7 bases are shared with TRBD1. CDR1 and CDR2 from the germline V gene are SGHRS and YFSETQ. The ends lost 4 bases at V and 8 bases at J; junction bases unmatched: 6. This CDR3 has 14 residues. CDR3 DNA sequence: TGCGCCAGCAGCGCGGGACAGATTGATTCACCCCTCCACTTT. Translating gives CASSAGQIDSPLHF.

This clonotype was counted many times. The chain carries TRBV10-2 and TRBJ2-3; D is perhaps TRBD2 (5 bases). V was trimmed by 0 bases and J by 5 bases, leaving 12 bases between them. The germline CDR1 and CDR2 sequences are WSHSY and SAAADI. This CDR3 has 15 residues. The CDR3 is CASSESWKRQDTQYF. The CDR3 nucleotides read TGCGCCAGCAGTGAGTCGTGGAAGCGGCAAGATACGCAGTATTTT.

The rearrangement joins TRBV19 to TRBJ2-5; 7 bases map to TRBD2. J gave up 3 bases and V 6 bases, and 7 bases lay outside the gene matches. The CDR3 totals 14 residues. Germline V lookup: CDR1 LNHDA, CDR2 SQIVND (reference sequence). The CDR3 DNA reads TGTGCCAGTAGCCCAGCGGGGCCTGAAGAGACCCAGTACTTC. Residues: CASSPAGPEETQYF.

The chain has TRBV29-1 and TRBJ2-3; D is unclear. This CDR3 is built from 13 residues. The V gene lost 0 bases and the J gene lost 2 bases, with 6 bases spanning the gap. Germline V gene sequence: CDR1 SQVTM, CDR2 ANQGSEA. CDR3 nucleotide sequence: TGCAGCGTTGAAGAAGAGAACACAGATACGCAGTATTTT. Its protein product is CSVEEENTDTQYF.

This clonotype was counted only a few times. The chain carries TRBV2 and TRBJ1-5; 9 nucleotides align to TRBD1. The CDR3 is 14 residues long. V was clipped by 4 bases and J by 5 bases; unmatched bases: 3. Germline CDR1 is SNHLY and CDR2 is FYNNEI. Here the CDR3 DNA reads TGTGCCAGCAGTGGGACAGGGGCCGATCAGCCCCAGCATTTT. This encodes CASSGTGADQPQHF.

This clonotype occurred a few times. The V and J genes are TRBV4-1 and TRBJ1-5; D is possibly TRBD1 (5 bases). This CDR3 has 16 amino acids. Germline assignment: CDR1 MGHRA and CDR2 YSYEKL. Trimming removed 0 bases at V and 5 bases at J, with 14 bases between. The CDR3 DNA follows: TGCGCCAGCAGCCAAGAAGAGGGCAGGGTGGATCAGCCCCAGCATTTT. Its translation is CASSQEEGRVDQPQHF.

V is TRBV6-6 and J is TRBJ1-6, with D maybe TRBD1 (6 bases). Per the germline V gene, CDR1 is MNHNY and CDR2 is SVGAGI (reference sequence). This CDR3 is built from 13 residues. Trimming pared 5 bases from V and 10 bases from J, leaving 12 bases between. The CDR3: CASSTTGISPLHF. DNA for the CDR3: TGTGCCAGCAGTACGACAGGTATCTCACCCCTCCACTTT.